These 25 T cell receptor beta chains were all obtained from the same sample, sequenced in a study of T cells after yellow fever vaccination. TCRdb re-called the 5' RACE reads through MiXCR, storing one row per CDR3 protein. The table includes nearly 550,000 distinct CDR3 sequences, about 19% detected once. The sample consisted of PBMCs, taken 15 days after the yellow fever booster vaccination. All receptors derive from a man aged 25-40 years who received the YFV17D yellow fever vaccine.

V is TRBV7-2 and J is TRBJ2-1, with D possibly matching TRBD2 (5 bases). Trimming removed 4 bases from V and 4 bases from J, with 14 bases in between. The CDR3 runs 15 residues. The V gene's germline CDR1 is SGHTA and CDR2 FQGNSA. The DNA of the CDR3 is TGTGCCAGCAGCTCCAACCCCGGGATTTACAATGAGCAGTTCTTC. Translated, it gives CASSSNPGIYNEQFF. The variable domain in full, with the rest retrieved from reference TRBV7-2 and TRBJ2-1, is GAGVSQSPSNKVTEKGKDVELRCDPISGHTALYWYRQSLGQGLEFLIYFQGNSAPDKSGLPSDRFSAERTGGSVSTLTIQRTQQEDSAVYLCASSSNPGIYNEQFFGPGTRLTVL.

This sequence joins TRBV20-1 and TRBJ2-1; D is uncertain. The CDR3 is made up of 11 amino acids. Germline V gives CDR1 DFQATT, CDR2 SNEGSKA (reference sequence). V lost 5 bases to trimming and J lost 7 bases, with 9 bases between them. The CDR3 DNA sequence: TGCAGTGCTTCCCCTCGGAATGAGCAGTTCTTC. Its translation is CSASPRNEQFF.

The CDR3 DNA sequence: TGTGCCAGCAGTTACGGCGGGGGGTGGGATCAGCCCCAGCATTTT. Its translation: CASSYGGGWDQPQHF. The rearrangement links TRBV6-5 to TRBJ1-5, with D maybe TRBD1 (5 bases). V lost 2 bases and J lost 5, with 13 bases in between. The CDR3 is 15 residues long. Germline CDR1 is MNHEY and CDR2 is SVGAGI.

The chain carries TRBV7-9 and TRBJ1-1; 10 bases map to TRBD1. V dropped 5 bases and J dropped 3; count of bases not matched to a gene: 6. The CDR3 is 15 residues long. CDR1 SEHNR and CDR2 FQNEAQ come from the germline V gene (reference sequence). CDR3 region: CASSPWTGGDTEAFF. In nucleotides, the CDR3 is TGTGCCAGCAGCCCATGGACAGGGGGAGACACTGAAGCTTTCTTT.

This chain links TRBV27 with TRBJ2-7; 7 bases fit TRBD1. The length of the CDR3 is 13 residues. Germline loops: CDR1 MNHEY, CDR2 SMNVEV (reference sequence). Unmatched junction bases numbered 5, after V lost 7 bases and J lost 2 bases. The CDR3 nucleotides read TGTGCCAGCAAAGGGACAGAGACCTACGAGCAGTACTTC. Amino acids: CASKGTETYEQYF.

This clonotype appeared a few times. This chain joins TRBV30 and TRBJ2-3, with unresolved D. The CDR3 spans 12 residues. The germline CDR1 and CDR2 sequences are GTSNPN and SVGIG (reference sequence). V lost 3 bases and J lost 4, with 8 bases in between. The CDR3 region is CAWRGSPDTQYF. The CDR3 nucleotides read TGTGCCTGGAGAGGTAGTCCAGATACGCAGTATTTT.

This chain joins TRBV6-1 and TRBJ2-4, with 12 bases lining up with TRBD2. The V and J ends lost 7 bases and 6 bases, in that order; junction bases with no gene match: 4. Germline V gene sequence: CDR1 MNHNS, CDR2 SASEGT. This CDR3 is 14 amino acids long. CDR3 amino acids: CASKTSGSVNIQYF. CDR3 sequence (DNA): TGTGCCAGCAAGACTAGCGGGAGTGTAAACATTCAGTACTTC.

The V and J genes are TRBV23-1 and TRBJ2-2, with 7 bases fitting TRBD1. TRBV23-1 is an open reading frame, and its role is uncertain. The V and J ends lost 4 bases and 2 bases, in that order; junction bases with no gene match: 4. This CDR3 region has 15 residues. The CDR3, as DNA: TGCGCCAGCAGTCCCGGGACAGAAAACACCGGGGAGCTGTTTTTT. The encoded protein is CASSPGTENTGELFF.

The chain employs TRBV12-3 or TRBV12-4 and TRBJ2-1, with 8 positions matching TRBD2. This CDR3 is 15 amino acids long. Trimming removed 6 bases from V and 2 bases from J; junction bases left unmatched: 6. The CDR3 is CASSGGRLPYNEQFF. The CDR3 coding sequence is TGTGCCAGCAGCGGCGGGAGGCTTCCCTACAATGAGCAGTTCTTC.

This chain links TRBV6-1 with TRBJ2-7; possible D gene TRBD2, 6 bases. The length of the CDR3 is 15 residues. Germline V gene lookup returns CDR1 MNHNS and CDR2 SASEGT. V was shortened by 5 bases and J by 0 bases, with 14 bases between the two germline ends. The CDR3 nucleotides are TGTGCCAGCAGTACGGGACTGGTTTACTCCTACGAGCAGTACTTC. Protein sequence: CASSTGLVYSYEQYF.

The CDR3 here is CASSRVFSGANVLTF. The CDR3 DNA reads as TGTGCCAGCAGCCGAGTTTTCTCTGGGGCCAACGTCCTGACTTTC. The V call is TRBV6-1, the J call TRBJ2-6, with D unresolved. The length of the CDR3 is 15 residues. Trimming left V 6 bases short and J 0 bases short, with 9 bases between. From germline, CDR1 is MNHNS and CDR2 SASEGT.

There are a few counts of this clonotype. The chain recombines TRBV24-1 with TRBJ2-1; TRBD2 matches 9 bases. Trimming removed 5 bases from V and 5 bases from J; junction bases left unmatched: 9. The CDR3 is 16 amino acids. The germline V gene encodes CDR1 KGHDR and CDR2 SFDVKD. The CDR3 nucleotides read TGTGCCACCAGTGGGGCTAGCGGGACGGGTGACAATGAGCAGTTCTTC. It yields the protein CATSGASGTGDNEQFF.

This clonotype appeared a few times. CDR3 sequence: CASSTLTGQGSGELFF. The CDR3 coding sequence is TGTGCCAGCAGCACTCTTACGGGACAGGGGTCCGGGGAGCTGTTTTTT. The J gene is TRBJ2-2, the V gene TRBV7-9; 10 bases line up with TRBD1. V was pared by 5 bases and J by 6 bases, with 9 bases of the junction left unmatched. Germline-derived CDR1 and CDR2 are SEHNR and FQNEAQ (reference sequence). The length of the CDR3 is 16 residues. Based on the CDR3 plus reference TRBV7-9 and TRBJ2-2, the full variable domain is DTGVSQNPRHKITKRGQNVTFRCDPISEHNRLYWYRQTLGQGPEFLTYFQNEAQLEKSRLLSDRFSAERPKGSFSTLEIQRTEQGDSAMYLCASSTLTGQGSGELFFGEGSRLTVL.

On this clonotype itself: A read error may account for a junction end that differs from germline. The chain uses TRBV2 and TRBJ2-7; no clear D gene. The germline CDR1 and CDR2 sequences are SNHLY and FYNNEI. CDR3 length: 13 residues. The CDR3 sequence: CASCERPLFEQYF. CDR3 DNA: TGTGCCAGCTGTGAAAGACCGCTCTTCGAGCAGTACTTC.

The chain employs TRBV6-2 or TRBV6-3 and TRBJ1-5; D gene uncertain. V was pared by 6 bases and J by 5 bases, with 11 bases between. CDR1 is MNHEY, CDR2 SVGEGT, per germline. The CDR3 spans 13 residues. As DNA, the CDR3 is TGTGCCAGCAGCCCATTCTTTTATCAGCCCCAGCATTTT. Protein: CASSPFFYQPQHF.

In this sample, this clonotype turned up a few times. V usage is TRBV20-1 and J usage is TRBJ2-3, with no clear D. Germline lookup yields CDR1 DFQATT and CDR2 SNEGSKA (reference sequence). CDR3 size: 14 residues. V dropped 1 base and J dropped 4 bases, with 12 bases sitting between them. The CDR3 sequence is CSARALMAADTQYF. The CDR3 DNA sequence: TGCAGTGCTAGAGCTCTCATGGCCGCAGATACGCAGTATTTT.

This clonotype appeared a few times. The rearrangement uses TRBV5-6 and TRBJ2-3; perhaps TRBD2 as D (7 bases). The germline V gene has CDR1 SGHDT and CDR2 YYEEEE. There are 15 residues in the CDR3. Trimming removed 4 bases at V and 3 bases at J, with 15 bases between. The CDR3 nucleotides read TGTGCCAGCAGCCCACAACAGGGACTAACAGATACGCAGTATTTT. Translated: CASSPQQGLTDTQYF. Filled out from reference TRBV5-6 and TRBJ2-3, the complete variable domain reads DAGVTQSPTHLIKTRGQQVTLRCSPKSGHDTVSWYQQALGQGPQFIFQYYEEEERQRGNFPDRFSGHQFPNYSSELNVNALLLGDSALYLCASSPQQGLTDTQYFGPGTRLTVL.

In this sample, this clonotype turned up many times. The rearrangement uses TRBV7-7 and TRBJ2-2; D uncertain. Germline loops: CDR1 SSHAT, CDR2 FNYEAQ (reference sequence). The CDR3 is 13 amino acids. V was pared by 2 bases and J by 6 bases, with 7 bases between. CDR3 nucleotides: TGTGCCAGCAGCTTATCCGGCCCCGGGGAGCTGTTTTTT. Translated, it gives CASSLSGPGELFF. Drawing the rest from reference TRBV7-7 and TRBJ2-2, the complete variable domain is GAGVSQSPRYKVTKRGQDVTLRCDPISSHATLYWYQQALGQGPEFLTYFNYEAQPDKSGLPSDRFSAERPEGSISTLTIQRTEQRDSAMYRCASSLSGPGELFFGEGSRLTVL.

Only a few counts were recorded for this clonotype. J is TRBJ2-3 and V is TRBV28, with D possibly called TRBD1 or TRBD2 (5 bases each). Germline loops: CDR1 MDHEN, CDR2 SYDVKM. The length of the CDR3 is 11 residues. V was trimmed by 6 bases and J by 10 bases, leaving 11 bases between them. This chain's CDR3 is CASSARGPQYF. Here the CDR3 DNA reads TGTGCCAGCAGCGCGAGGGGCCCGCAGTATTTT.

This chain connects TRBV20-1 to TRBJ2-3, with D perhaps given as TRBD1 or TRBD2 (5 bases each). The CDR3 covers 15 residues. The V and J ends lost 4 bases and 4 bases respectively, with 18 bases between them. Germline CDR1 reads DFQATT; CDR2 reads SNEGSKA (reference sequence). CDR3 loop: CSAMGPWGRSDTQYF. In DNA form, the CDR3 reads TGCAGTGCTATGGGCCCTTGGGGGAGATCAGATACGCAGTATTTT.

This clonotype was seen only a few times. The chain combines TRBV7-2 with TRBJ2-2, with D perhaps TRBD2 (6 bases). CDR1 is SGHTA, CDR2 FQGNSA, per germline. This CDR3 has 15 amino acids. The ends were cut back, 4 bases at V and 0 bases at J, with 9 bases in the middle. DNA of the CDR3: TGTGCCAGCAGCTCTAGCGTGGCGAACACCGGGGAGCTGTTTTTT. Protein product: CASSSSVANTGELFF.

CDR3 nucleotide sequence: TGTGCCATCAGCAGCCTAGCGGGAGATGCCTACGAGCAGTACTTC. Translating it yields CAISSLAGDAYEQYF. The chain joins TRBV10-3 to TRBJ2-7; TRBD2 matches 10 bases. Germline V gives CDR1 ENHRY, CDR2 SYGVKD. V lost 6 bases to trimming and J lost 2 bases; unmatched junction nucleotides: 7. The CDR3 is made up of 15 amino acids.

This clonotype has more than one count but fewer than ten. This chain joins TRBV7-8 and TRBJ1-5; D is possibly TRBD1 (5 bases). The CDR3 sequence is 15 residues long. Trimming shortened V by 0 bases and J by 6 bases, and 12 bases separated the two germline ends. The V gene's germline CDR1 is SGHVS and CDR2 FQNEAQ. CDR3 coding DNA: TGTGCCAGCAGCTTAGCGACGACAGAATCTCAGCCCCAGCATTTT. Translated, it gives CASSLATTESQPQHF.

This clonotype was observed a handful of times. The chain has TRBV7-2 and TRBJ1-3; no reliable D call. CDR3 size: 16 residues. Germline values: CDR1 SGHTA, CDR2 FQGNSA. V shed 3 bases and J shed 2 bases, with 14 bases lying between them. The CDR3 here is CASSFNEPKTGNTIYF. DNA for the CDR3: TGTGCCAGCAGCTTTAATGAGCCGAAGACTGGAAACACCATATATTTT.

This clonotype occurred many times. The V and J genes are TRBV11-2 and TRBJ1-5, with D uncertain. V lost 8 bases and J 1 base, leaving 9 bases between the germline ends. Germline assignment: CDR1 SGHAT and CDR2 FQNNGV. The CDR3 spans 13 residues. CDR3 amino acids: CASSRGSNQPQHF. In DNA, the CDR3 is TGTGCCAGCTCCCGTGGCAGCAATCAGCCCCAGCATTTT.